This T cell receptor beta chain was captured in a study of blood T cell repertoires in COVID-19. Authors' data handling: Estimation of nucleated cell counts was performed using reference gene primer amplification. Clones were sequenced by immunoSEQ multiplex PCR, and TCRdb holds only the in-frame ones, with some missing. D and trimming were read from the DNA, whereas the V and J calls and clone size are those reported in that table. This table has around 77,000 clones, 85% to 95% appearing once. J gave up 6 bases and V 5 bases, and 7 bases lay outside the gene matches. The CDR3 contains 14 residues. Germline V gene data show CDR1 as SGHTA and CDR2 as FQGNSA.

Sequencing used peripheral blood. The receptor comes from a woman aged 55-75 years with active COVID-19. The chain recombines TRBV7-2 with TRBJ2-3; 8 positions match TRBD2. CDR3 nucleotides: TGTGCCAGCAGCCCCGGGACTAGGGTCGATACGCAGTATTTT. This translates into CASSPGTRVDTQYF. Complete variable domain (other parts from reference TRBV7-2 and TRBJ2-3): GAGVSQSPSNKVTEKGKDVELRCDPISGHTALYWYRQSLGQGLEFLIYFQGNSAPDKSGLPSDRFSAERTGGSVSTLTIQRTQQEDSAVYLCASSPGTRVDTQYFGPGTRLTVL.